The 28 T cell receptor beta chains below were found in one sample sequenced in a study of OX40 agonist ivuxolimab in advanced cancers. Sequencing was performed with immunoSEQ multiplex PCR; in TCRdb, only in-frame clones are kept and a portion is missing. This repertoire shows some 43,000 clones, about 93% found once; its top ten account for roughly 9.6%. Material: CD4+ or CD8+ T cells sorted from blood, obtained in a trial of the OX40 agonist ivuxolimab. The receptors here all came from an adult with an advanced solid tumor such as melanoma, head and neck, liver or kidney cancer.

This chain uses TRBV4-3 with TRBJ2-1; a weak D match, TRBD2 (6 bases). The CDR3 covers 14 residues. Trimming cost V 4 bases and J 9 bases, with 16 bases left between them. Germline CDR1 LGHNA, CDR2 YSLEER. CDR3 nucleotide sequence: TGCGCCAGCAGCCCCGATTCTAGCGAGGGTGAGCAGTTCTTC. Translating gives CASSPDSSEGEQFF.

This chain connects TRBV28 to TRBJ2-5; D gene ambiguous. This CDR3 is built from 13 residues. V lost 5 bases to trimming and J lost 1 base, with 8 bases between them. Germline V gene sequence: CDR1 MDHEN, CDR2 SYDVKM. CDR3 sequence (DNA): TGTGCCAGCAGTCAGATCTTCCAAGAGACCCAGTACTTC. This gives the protein CASSQIFQETQYF.

The V gene is TRBV19, the J gene TRBJ2-2, with TRBD1 matching 7 bases. V was clipped by 6 bases and J by 1 base; unmatched bases: 5. CDR1 LNHDA and CDR2 SQIVND come from the germline V gene (reference sequence). The CDR3 spans 15 residues. The CDR3 spells CASSATGMNTGELFF. CDR3 DNA: TGTGCCAGTAGCGCGACAGGGATGAACACCGGGGAGCTGTTTTTT.

This clone was counted once. J is TRBJ2-3 and V is TRBV29-1; the match to TRBD1 covers 12 bases. CDR3 length: 13 residues. V lost 6 bases to trimming and J lost 6 bases; unmatched junction nucleotides: 4. Per germline, CDR1 SQVTM and CDR2 ANQGSEA. CDR3 bases: TGCAGCGTGGGACAGGGGGCGTCTGATACGCAGTATTTT. This translates into CSVGQGASDTQYF.

V usage is TRBV29-1 and J usage is TRBJ2-5; D might be TRBD1 or TRBD2, each matching 5 bases. Germline assignment: CDR1 SQVTM and CDR2 ANQGSEA. The CDR3 runs 12 residues. V lost 4 bases and J 2 bases, leaving 8 bases between the germline ends. The CDR3 nucleotides are TGCAGCGTTGTGTGGGGGCAAGAGACCCAGTACTTC. It encodes CSVVWGQETQYF.

The chain has TRBV10-2 and TRBJ1-2; 8 bases are shared with TRBD1. Germline CDR1 WSHSY, CDR2 SAAADI. The trim removed 2 bases at V and 4 bases at J, leaving 6 bases unmatched. This CDR3 is built from 15 residues. The CDR3, as DNA: TGCGCCAGCAGTGAGACGGCAGGGGGCGTCTATGGCTACACCTTC. It encodes CASSETAGGVYGYTF.

The genes are TRBV29-1 and TRBJ1-2; 8 bases are a match to TRBD1. The V gene's germline CDR1 is SQVTM and CDR2 ANQGSEA. Trimming cost V 2 bases and J 3 bases; bases outside gene matches: 8. The CDR3 covers 15 residues. DNA of the CDR3: TGCAGCGTTGAACCCGGGACAGGACCCCACTATGGCTACACCTTC. Its translation is CSVEPGTGPHYGYTF.

This clone was seen just once. This chain joins TRBV2 and TRBJ1-2; 8 nucleotides agree with TRBD1. Germline-derived CDR1 and CDR2 are SNHLY and FYNNEI. The CDR3 totals 15 residues. V lost 1 base to trimming and J lost 2 bases; unmatched junction nucleotides: 3. The CDR3, as DNA: TGTGCCAGCAGTGAAGTCCAGGGGGCCAACTATGGCTACACCTTC. Its translation is CASSEVQGANYGYTF. The full variable domain, in which reference TRBV2 and TRBJ1-2 provide the parts outside the CDR3, is EPEVTQTPSHQVTQMGQEVILRCVPISNHLYFYWYRQILGQKVEFLVSFYNNEISEKSEIFDDQFSVERPDGSNFTLKIRSTKLEDSAMYFCASSEVQGANYGYTFGSGTRLTVV.

The J gene is TRBJ2-1, the V gene TRBV4-3; D gene unclear. Germline V CDR1 and CDR2: LGHNA, YSLEER. This CDR3 region has 14 residues. V was shortened by 5 bases and J by 8 bases, with 16 bases between the two germline ends. The CDR3, as DNA: TGCGCCAGCAGCAGTGTTCTAACGTCCTATGAGCAGTTCTTC. Amino acid sequence: CASSSVLTSYEQFF.

This clone was detected only a few times. This chain joins TRBV9 and TRBJ2-1, with 9 nucleotides matching TRBD1. V gave up 3 bases and J gave up 5 bases; unmatched junction bases: 6. In germline, CDR1 is SGDLS, CDR2 YYNGEE. This CDR3 region has 15 residues. The CDR3 reads CASSAWGQGDNEQFF. As DNA, the CDR3 is TGTGCCAGCAGCGCCTGGGGACAGGGCGACAATGAGCAGTTCTTC.

This rearrangement joins TRBV2 to TRBJ2-3; 7 bases agree with TRBD2. V was pared by 0 bases and J by 6 bases, with 3 bases of the junction left unmatched. Looked up from germline, CDR1 is SNHLY and CDR2 is FYNNEI. The CDR3 spans 14 residues. CDR3 sequence reads: CASSEAAGEDTQYF. The CDR3 coding sequence is TGTGCCAGCAGTGAAGCTGCGGGGGAGGATACGCAGTATTTT.

The J gene is TRBJ2-7, the V gene TRBV6-1; perhaps TRBD2 as D (6 bases). V lost 3 bases and J 7 bases, leaving 22 bases between the germline ends. The CDR3 sequence is 16 residues long. CDR1 and CDR2 (germline): MNHNS, SASEGT. The CDR3 DNA follows: TGTGCCAGCAGTGACCGACCGGGGCGGGGTAAAGGAGAGCAGTACTTC. Amino acid sequence: CASSDRPGRGKGEQYF.

The genes are TRBV9 and TRBJ2-1; 13 bases line up with TRBD2. From germline, CDR1 is SGDLS and CDR2 YYNGEE. The V segment lost 0 bases and the J segment 8 bases; nucleotides outside the gene matches: 2. The CDR3 is made up of 15 amino acids. As DNA, the CDR3 is TGTGCCAGCAGCGTAGTACTAGCGGGAGGGGATGAGCAGTTCTTC. It is translated as CASSVVLAGGDEQFF. Filled out from reference TRBV9 and TRBJ2-1, the complete variable domain reads DSGVTQTPKHLITATGQRVTLRCSPRSGDLSVYWYQQSLDQGLQFLIQYYNGEERAKGNILERFSAQQFPDLHSELNLSSLELGDSALYFCASSVVLAGGDEQFFGPGTRLTVL.

About this clone: Other DNA sequences in this sample translate to the same CDR3. The chain uses TRBV11-3 and TRBJ2-7; 11 nucleotides line up with TRBD2. V trimming: 5 bases; J trimming: 4 bases; junction bases outside the gene matches: 4. Looked up from germline, CDR1 is SGHNT and CDR2 is YENEEA. This CDR3 is 14 amino acids long. Written as DNA, the CDR3 is TGTGCCAGCAGCCCCGGGACTAGCGGATACGAGCAGTACTTC. Its protein is CASSPGTSGYEQYF.

The chain recombines TRBV9 with TRBJ2-3; no clear D gene. Germline loops: CDR1 SGDLS, CDR2 YYNGEE. The CDR3 runs 15 residues. Trimming pared 0 bases from V and 2 bases from J, leaving 10 bases between. This chain's CDR3 is CASSVESANTDTQYF. CDR3 nucleotide sequence: TGTGCCAGCAGCGTAGAATCAGCCAACACAGATACGCAGTATTTT.

The chain has TRBV19 and TRBJ1-4; weak D call: TRBD1 (5 bases). CDR1 LNHDA and CDR2 SQIVND come from the germline V gene (reference sequence). CDR3 size: 16 residues. The V and J ends lost 5 bases and 2 bases respectively, with 15 bases between them. CDR3 sequence reads: CASSPGTLATNEKLFF. The CDR3 coding sequence is TGTGCCAGTAGTCCCGGGACCTTAGCGACTAATGAAAAACTGTTTTTT.

The J gene is TRBJ2-2, the V gene TRBV11-2; the D call may be TRBD1 or TRBD2 (5 bases each). CDR1 and CDR2 from the germline V gene are SGHAT and FQNNGV. V was pared by 3 bases and J by 5 bases, with 7 bases between. The CDR3 sequence is 13 residues long. As DNA, the CDR3 is TGTGCCAGCAGCTTTGGGGGAACCGGGGAGCTGTTTTTT. Translating gives CASSFGGTGELFF.

The chain is built from TRBV5-4 and TRBJ1-1; D is possibly TRBD1 (5 bases). Germline assignment: CDR1 SGHNT and CDR2 YYREEE (reference sequence). CDR3 length equals 14 residues. V was shortened by 4 bases and J by 0 bases, with 10 bases between the two germline ends. The CDR3 protein is CASSLRVMNTEAFF. The CDR3 DNA follows: TGTGCCAGCAGCCTCAGGGTTATGAACACTGAAGCTTTCTTT.

The V and J genes are TRBV7-8 and TRBJ2-6; no firm D call. Germline CDR1 and CDR2: SGHVS and FQNEAQ. The CDR3 runs to 14 residues. V was pared by 2 bases and J by 0 bases, with 2 bases between. The CDR3 DNA reads TGTGCCAGCAGCTTAAACTCTGGGGCCAACGTCCTGACTTTC. It translates to CASSLNSGANVLTF.

The V gene is TRBV11-2, the J gene TRBJ2-7; D not certain. Trimming stripped 8 bases from V and 3 bases from J, with 5 bases between. CDR1 is SGHAT and CDR2 is FQNNGV in the germline V gene. The CDR3 is made up of 10 amino acids. The CDR3 here is CASRSYEQYF. In nucleotides, the CDR3 is TGTGCCAGCCGAAGCTACGAGCAGTACTTC. Filled out from reference TRBV11-2 and TRBJ2-7, the complete variable domain reads EAGVAQSPRYKIIEKRQSVAFWCNPISGHATLYWYQQILGQGPKLLIQFQNNGVVDDSQLPKDRFSAERLKGVDSTLKIQPAKLEDSAVYLCASRSYEQYFGPGTRLTVT.

This chain joins TRBV19 and TRBJ2-7; 9 bases align to TRBD1. CDR3 size: 12 residues. Germline V gene sequence: CDR1 LNHDA, CDR2 SQIVND (reference sequence). V lost 7 bases and J lost 6; bases outside the gene matches: 4. CDR3 loop: CASTGTGFEQYF. The CDR3 DNA sequence: TGTGCCAGTACCGGGACAGGGTTCGAGCAGTACTTC.

The J gene is TRBJ2-1, the V gene TRBV27; 9 positions match TRBD1. The junction had 16 bases not matched to a gene; V was cut back by 5 bases and J by 5 bases. Germline CDR1 and CDR2: MNHEY and SMNVEV (reference sequence). This CDR3 comprises 18 residues. CDR3 sequence (DNA): TGTGCCAGCAGTCCGGGACAGGGCGGGCTAGCGTTACACAATGAGCAGTTCTTC. It translates to CASSPGQGGLALHNEQFF.

With respect to this clone: One end of the junction is discordant with germline, which a read error may explain. The rearrangement joins TRBV7-7 to TRBJ1-4, with D maybe TRBD1 (5 bases). The germline gives CDR1 SSHAT, CDR2 FNYEAQ (reference sequence). CDR3 length equals 18 residues. The CDR3 sequence is CASSGHSRGKVTNEKLFF. CDR3 sequence (DNA): TGTGCTAGCAGCGGACATTCACGGGGGAAGGTAACTAATGAAAAACTGTTTTTT. Variable domain in full (rest from reference TRBV7-7 and TRBJ1-4): GAGVSQSPRYKVTKRGQDVTLRCDPISSHATLYWYQQALGQGPEFLTYFNYEAQPDKSGLPSDRFSAERPEGSISTLTIQRTEQRDSAMYRCASSGHSRGKVTNEKLFFGSGTQLSVL.

V gene TRBV7-3 combines with J gene TRBJ2-3; TRBD2 is a possible D gene (6 bases). In germline, CDR1 is SGHTA, CDR2 FQGTGA. Trimming left V 5 bases short and J 3 bases short, with 21 bases between. The CDR3 covers 17 residues. The DNA of the CDR3 is TGTGCCAGCAGCGATAACGTTGGGGGAGGTTTGACAGATACGCAGTATTTT. Translation: CASSDNVGGGLTDTQYF.

V is TRBV5-4 and J is TRBJ2-1; the match to TRBD2 covers 12 bases. CDR3 length: 18 residues. V shed 0 bases and J 4 bases; nucleotides not matched to a gene: 8. CDR1 SGHNT and CDR2 YYREEE come from the germline V gene (reference sequence). In nucleotides, the CDR3 is TGTGCCAGCAGCTTGGTTGGTGACACTAGCGGGAGGTACAATGAGCAGTTCTTC. Translating it yields CASSLVGDTSGRYNEQFF.

The V gene is TRBV10-3, the J gene TRBJ2-7; D might be TRBD1 (6 bases). Germline V gene lookup returns CDR1 ENHRY and CDR2 SYGVKD. V shed 3 bases and J shed 6 bases, with 18 bases lying between them. CDR3 length equals 15 residues. The CDR3 spells CAISEWGPTGGEQYF. The CDR3 DNA reads as TGTGCCATCAGTGAATGGGGGCCCACAGGAGGCGAGCAGTACTTC.

The gene calls are TRBV7-2 and TRBJ2-7; D is possibly TRBD2 (6 bases). The CDR3 is made up of 14 amino acids. Per the germline V gene, CDR1 is SGHTA and CDR2 is FQGNSA. Trimming pared 1 base from V and 4 bases from J, leaving 11 bases between. This CDR3 reads CASSLVAGRYEQYF. As DNA, the CDR3 is TGTGCCAGCAGCTTAGTTGCGGGAAGGTACGAGCAGTACTTC.

The chain recombines TRBV9 with TRBJ1-2, with D possibly TRBD1 on 6 matching bases. The CDR3 is 19 amino acids. V shed 4 bases and J shed 5 bases, with 30 bases lying between them. The germline V gene has CDR1 SGDLS and CDR2 YYNGEE. CDR3 DNA sequence: TGTGCCAGCAGCCCAAGACCTGGCGGGGACATCCGTATTATTTATGGCTACACCTTC. Its translation: CASSPRPGGDIRIIYGYTF.